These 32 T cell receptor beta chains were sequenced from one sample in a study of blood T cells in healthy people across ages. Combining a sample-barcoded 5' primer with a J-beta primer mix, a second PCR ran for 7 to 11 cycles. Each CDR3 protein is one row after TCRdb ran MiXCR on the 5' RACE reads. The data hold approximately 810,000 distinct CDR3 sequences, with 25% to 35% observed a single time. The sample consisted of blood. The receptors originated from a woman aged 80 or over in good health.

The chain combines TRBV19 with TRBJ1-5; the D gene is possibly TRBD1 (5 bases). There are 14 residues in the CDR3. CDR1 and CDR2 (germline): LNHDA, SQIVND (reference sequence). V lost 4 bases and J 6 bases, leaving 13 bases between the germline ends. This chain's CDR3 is CASSTGGRGQPQHF. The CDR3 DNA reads TGTGCCAGTAGTACTGGTGGGAGGGGTCAGCCCCAGCATTTT.

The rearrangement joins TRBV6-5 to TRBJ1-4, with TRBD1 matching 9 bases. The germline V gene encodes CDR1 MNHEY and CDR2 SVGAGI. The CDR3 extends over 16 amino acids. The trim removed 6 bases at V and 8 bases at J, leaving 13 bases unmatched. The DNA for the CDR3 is TGTGCCAGCAGGTCCGGGACAGGGTACAGAGGGGAAAAACTGTTTTTT. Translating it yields CASRSGTGYRGEKLFF.

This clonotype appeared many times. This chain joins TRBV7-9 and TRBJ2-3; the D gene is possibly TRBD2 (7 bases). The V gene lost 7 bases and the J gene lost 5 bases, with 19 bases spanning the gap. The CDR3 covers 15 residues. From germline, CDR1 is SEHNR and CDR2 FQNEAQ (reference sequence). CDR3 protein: CASTLTGGREDTQYF. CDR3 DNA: TGTGCCAGCACCCTAACGGGGGGCCGGGAAGATACGCAGTATTTT. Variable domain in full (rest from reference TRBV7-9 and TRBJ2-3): DTGVSQNPRHKITKRGQNVTFRCDPISEHNRLYWYRQTLGQGPEFLTYFQNEAQLEKSRLLSDRFSAERPKGSFSTLEIQRTEQGDSAMYLCASTLTGGREDTQYFGPGTRLTVL.

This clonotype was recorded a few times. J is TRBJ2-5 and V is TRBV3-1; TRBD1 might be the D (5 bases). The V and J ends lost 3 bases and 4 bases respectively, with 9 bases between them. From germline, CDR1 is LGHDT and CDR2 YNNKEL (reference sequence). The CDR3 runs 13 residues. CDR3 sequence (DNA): TGTGCCAGCAGCCATTGGCAGGGAGAGACCCAGTACTTC. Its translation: CASSHWQGETQYF.

The CDR3 DNA sequence: TGCAGCGTTGAGCTAATGAACACTGAAGCTTTCTTT. It is translated as CSVELMNTEAFF. The chain carries TRBV29-1 and TRBJ1-1; D is ambiguous. The V and J ends lost 3 bases and 0 bases respectively, with 5 bases between them. The CDR3 totals 12 residues. Per the germline V gene, CDR1 is SQVTM and CDR2 is ANQGSEA.

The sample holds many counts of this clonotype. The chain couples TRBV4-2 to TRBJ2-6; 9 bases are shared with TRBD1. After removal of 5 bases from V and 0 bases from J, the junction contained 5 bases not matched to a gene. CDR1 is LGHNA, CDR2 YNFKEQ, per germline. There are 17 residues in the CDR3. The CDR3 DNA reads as TGTGCCAGCAGCTTGGACAGGGGAAGCTCTGGGGCCAACGTCCTGACTTTC. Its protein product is CASSLDRGSSGANVLTF.

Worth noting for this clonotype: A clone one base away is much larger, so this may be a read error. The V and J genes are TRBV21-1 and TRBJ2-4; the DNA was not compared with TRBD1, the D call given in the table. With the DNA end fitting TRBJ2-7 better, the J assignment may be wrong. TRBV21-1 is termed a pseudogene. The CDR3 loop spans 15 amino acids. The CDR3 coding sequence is TGTGCCAGCAGCGAAGCGGGGGGAAATCTCTACGAGCAGTACTTC. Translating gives CASSEAGGNLYEQYF.

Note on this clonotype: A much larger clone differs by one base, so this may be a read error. In nucleotides, the CDR3 is TGTGCCAGCAGTGACGGGCGCCTCCAAGAGACCCAGTTCTTC. It specifies CASSDGRLQETQFF. The gene calls are TRBV2 and TRBJ2-1; no reliable D call. V was cut by 3 bases and J by 13 bases, with 19 bases left in between. The CDR3 runs 14 residues. Germline CDR1 SNHLY, CDR2 FYNNEI.

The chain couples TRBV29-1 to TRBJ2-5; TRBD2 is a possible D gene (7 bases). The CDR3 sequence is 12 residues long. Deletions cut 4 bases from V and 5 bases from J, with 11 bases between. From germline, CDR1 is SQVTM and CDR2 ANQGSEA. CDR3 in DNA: TGCAGCGTTGCCGGGGGGCGGGAGACCCAGTACTTC. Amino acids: CSVAGGRETQYF.

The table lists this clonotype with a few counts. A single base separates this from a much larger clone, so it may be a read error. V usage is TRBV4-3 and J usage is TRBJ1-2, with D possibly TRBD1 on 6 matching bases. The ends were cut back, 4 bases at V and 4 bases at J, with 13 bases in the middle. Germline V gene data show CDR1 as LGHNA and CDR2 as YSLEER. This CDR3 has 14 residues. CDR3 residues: CASSRGTLTYGYTF. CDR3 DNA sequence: TGCGCCAGCAGCCGCGGGACACTAACCTATGGCTACACCTTC.

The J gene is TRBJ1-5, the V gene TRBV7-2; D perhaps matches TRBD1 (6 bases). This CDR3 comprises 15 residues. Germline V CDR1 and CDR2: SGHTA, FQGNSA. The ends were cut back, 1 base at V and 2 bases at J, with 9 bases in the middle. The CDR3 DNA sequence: TGTGCCAGCAGCTTAGTTAGACAGGGCAATCAGCCCCAGCATTTT. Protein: CASSLVRQGNQPQHF.

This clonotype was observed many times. This CDR3 reads CSARGQSYYNEQFF. The CDR3 DNA reads as TGCAGTGCTAGGGGACAGAGCTACTACAATGAGCAGTTCTTC. V is TRBV20-1 and J is TRBJ2-1, with TRBD1 identical over 7 bases. J was trimmed by 3 bases and V by 3 bases; bases with no gene match: 5. The germline V gene has CDR1 DFQATT and CDR2 SNEGSKA (reference sequence). This CDR3 has 14 residues.

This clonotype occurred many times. As DNA, the CDR3 is TGTGCCAGCATAAGTATGGGAATGGACTCACCCGGTACGCAGTATTTT. This codes for CASISMGMDSPGTQYF. This chain uses TRBV6-5 with TRBJ2-3; D perhaps matches TRBD2 (5 bases). Trimming shortened V by 7 bases and J by 8 bases, and 25 bases separated the two germline ends. The CDR3 extends over 16 amino acids. Looked up from germline, CDR1 is MNHEY and CDR2 is SVGAGI.

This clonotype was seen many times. The CDR3 loop is CSASDRGLALYEQYF. In DNA form, the CDR3 reads TGCAGTGCTAGCGATCGTGGACTAGCCCTATACGAGCAGTACTTC. The genes are TRBV20-1 and TRBJ2-7, with 8 bases fitting TRBD2. After removal of 3 bases from V and 4 bases from J, the junction contained 11 bases not matched to a gene. Germline values: CDR1 DFQATT, CDR2 SNEGSKA (reference sequence). This CDR3 contains 15 residues.

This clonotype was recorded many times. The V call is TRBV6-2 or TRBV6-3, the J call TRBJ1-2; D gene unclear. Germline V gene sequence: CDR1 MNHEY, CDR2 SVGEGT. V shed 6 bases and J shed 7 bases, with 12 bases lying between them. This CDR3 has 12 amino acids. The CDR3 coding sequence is TGTGCCAGCAGCCCGACGGACGTTGGCTACACCTTC. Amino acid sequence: CASSPTDVGYTF.

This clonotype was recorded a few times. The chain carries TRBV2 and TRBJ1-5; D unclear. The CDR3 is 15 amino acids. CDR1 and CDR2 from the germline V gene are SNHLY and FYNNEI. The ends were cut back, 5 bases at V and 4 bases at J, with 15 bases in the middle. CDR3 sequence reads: CASSSAFGVNQPQHF. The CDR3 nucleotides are TGTGCCAGCAGTTCCGCGTTCGGGGTAAATCAGCCCCAGCATTTT.

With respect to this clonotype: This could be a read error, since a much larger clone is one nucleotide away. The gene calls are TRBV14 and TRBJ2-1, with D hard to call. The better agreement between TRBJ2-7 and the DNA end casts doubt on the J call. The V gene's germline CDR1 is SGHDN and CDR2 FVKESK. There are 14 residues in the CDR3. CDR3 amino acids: CASSQASIYNEQYF. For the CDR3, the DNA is TGTGCCAGCAGCCAAGCGAGCATTTACAATGAGCAGTACTTC.

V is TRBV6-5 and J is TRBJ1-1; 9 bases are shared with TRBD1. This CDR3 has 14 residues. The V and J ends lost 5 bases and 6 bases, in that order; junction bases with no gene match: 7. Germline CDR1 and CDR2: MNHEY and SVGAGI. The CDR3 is CASSMDRGKPEAFF. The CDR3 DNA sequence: TGTGCCAGCAGTATGGACAGGGGAAAGCCTGAAGCTTTCTTT.

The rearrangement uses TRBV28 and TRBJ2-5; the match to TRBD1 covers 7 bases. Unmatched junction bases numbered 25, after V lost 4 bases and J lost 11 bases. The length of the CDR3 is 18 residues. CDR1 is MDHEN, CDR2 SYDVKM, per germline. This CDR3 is CASSSPVPGTALNYKQYF. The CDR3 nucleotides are TGTGCCAGCAGTTCCCCCGTTCCAGGGACAGCACTGAACTACAAGCAGTACTTC.

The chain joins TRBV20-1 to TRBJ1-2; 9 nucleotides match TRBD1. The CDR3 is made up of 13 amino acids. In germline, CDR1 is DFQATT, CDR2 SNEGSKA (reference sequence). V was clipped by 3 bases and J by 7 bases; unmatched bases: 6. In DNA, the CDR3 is TGCAGTGCTAGCGTACAGGGGGCGCTTGGCTACACCTTC. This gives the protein CSASVQGALGYTF.

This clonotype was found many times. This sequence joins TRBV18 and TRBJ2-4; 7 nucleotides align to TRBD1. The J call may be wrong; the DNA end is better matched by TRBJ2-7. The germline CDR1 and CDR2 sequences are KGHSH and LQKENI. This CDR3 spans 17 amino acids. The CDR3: CASSPSTVWDSWSEQYF. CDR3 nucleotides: TGTGCCAGCTCACCATCCACGGTATGGGACAGCTGGTCCGAGCAGTACTTC.

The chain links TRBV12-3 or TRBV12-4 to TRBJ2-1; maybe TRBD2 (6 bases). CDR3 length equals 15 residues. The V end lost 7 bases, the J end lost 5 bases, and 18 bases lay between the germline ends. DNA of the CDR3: TGTGCCAGCACCCTAAGGCGGGTAGCGGACAATGAGCAGTTCTTC. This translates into CASTLRRVADNEQFF.

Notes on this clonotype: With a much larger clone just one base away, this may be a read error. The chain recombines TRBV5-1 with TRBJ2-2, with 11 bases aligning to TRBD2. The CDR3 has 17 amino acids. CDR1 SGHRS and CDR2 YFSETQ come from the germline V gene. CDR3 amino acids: CARSLGLAGGFTGELFF. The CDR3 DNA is TGCGCCCGCAGCTTGGGCCTAGCGGGGGGATTCACCGGGGAGCTGTTTTTT.

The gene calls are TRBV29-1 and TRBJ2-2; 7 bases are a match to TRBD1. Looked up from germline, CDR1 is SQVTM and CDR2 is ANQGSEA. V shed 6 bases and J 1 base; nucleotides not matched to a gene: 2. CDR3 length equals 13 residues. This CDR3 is CSVGGGNTGELFF. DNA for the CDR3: TGCAGCGTAGGGGGCGGGAACACCGGGGAGCTGTTTTTT.

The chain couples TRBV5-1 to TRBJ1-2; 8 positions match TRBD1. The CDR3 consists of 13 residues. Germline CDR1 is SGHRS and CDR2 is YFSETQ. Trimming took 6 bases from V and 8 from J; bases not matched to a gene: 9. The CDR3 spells CASNEQGVGGYTF. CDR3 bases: TGCGCCAGCAACGAACAGGGGGTCGGCGGCTACACCTTC.

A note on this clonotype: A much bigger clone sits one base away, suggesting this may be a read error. CDR3 sequence: CASNQEPGSGANVLTF. The CDR3 DNA reads as TGTGCCAGCAACCAAGAACCAGGGTCTGGGGCCAACGTCCTGACTTTC. V gene TRBV4-2 combines with J gene TRBJ2-6; D may be TRBD1 (5 bases). Germline V lookup: CDR1 LGHNA, CDR2 YNFKEQ. The CDR3 covers 16 residues.

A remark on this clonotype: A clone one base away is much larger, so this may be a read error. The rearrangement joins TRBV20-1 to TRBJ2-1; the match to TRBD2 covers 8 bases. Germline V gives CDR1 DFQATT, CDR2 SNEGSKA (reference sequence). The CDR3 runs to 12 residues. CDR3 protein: CRAGGPADEQFF. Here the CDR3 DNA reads TGCAGGGCGGGGGGACCCGCGGATGAGCAGTTCTTC.

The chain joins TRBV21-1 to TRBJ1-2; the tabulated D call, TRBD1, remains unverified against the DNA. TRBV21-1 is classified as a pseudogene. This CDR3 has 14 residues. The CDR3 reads CASTRARTPYGYTF. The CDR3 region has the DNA TGTGCCAGCACCAGGGCCAGGACACCCTATGGCTACACCTTC.

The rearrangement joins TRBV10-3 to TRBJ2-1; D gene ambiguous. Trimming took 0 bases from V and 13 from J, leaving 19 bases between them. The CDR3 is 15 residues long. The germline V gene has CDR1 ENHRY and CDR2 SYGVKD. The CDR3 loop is CAISESAGVGETQFF. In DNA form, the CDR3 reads TGTGCCATCAGTGAGTCAGCTGGGGTAGGTGAGACCCAGTTCTTC.

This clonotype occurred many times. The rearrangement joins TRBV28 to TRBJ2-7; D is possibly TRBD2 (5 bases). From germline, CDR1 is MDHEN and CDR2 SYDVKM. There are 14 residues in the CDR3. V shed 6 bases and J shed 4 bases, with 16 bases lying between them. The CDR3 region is CASRTPGSRYEQYF. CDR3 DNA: TGTGCCAGCAGGACACCGGGATCACGATACGAGCAGTACTTC.

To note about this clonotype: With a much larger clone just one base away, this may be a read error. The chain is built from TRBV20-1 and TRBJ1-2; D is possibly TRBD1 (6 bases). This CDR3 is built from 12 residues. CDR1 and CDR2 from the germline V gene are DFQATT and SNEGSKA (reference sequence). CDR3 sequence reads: CGAEGTSYGYTF. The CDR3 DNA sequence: TGCGGTGCCGAAGGGACATCCTATGGCTACACCTTC.

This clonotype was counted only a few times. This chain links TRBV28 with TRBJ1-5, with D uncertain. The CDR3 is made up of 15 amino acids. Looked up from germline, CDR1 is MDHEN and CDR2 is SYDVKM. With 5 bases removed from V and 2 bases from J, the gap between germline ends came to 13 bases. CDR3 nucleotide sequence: TGTGCCAGCAGTCCCCGGGGTGAGGGCAATCAGCCCCAGCATTTT. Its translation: CASSPRGEGNQPQHF.